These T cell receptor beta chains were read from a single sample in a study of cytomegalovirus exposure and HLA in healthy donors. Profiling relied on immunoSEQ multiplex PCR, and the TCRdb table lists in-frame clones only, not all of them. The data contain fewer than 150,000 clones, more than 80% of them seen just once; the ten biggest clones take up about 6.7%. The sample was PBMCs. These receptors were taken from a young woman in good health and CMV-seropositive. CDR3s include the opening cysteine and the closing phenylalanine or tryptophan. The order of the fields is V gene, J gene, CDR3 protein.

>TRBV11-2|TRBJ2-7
CASSFPSWGTRRYEQYF
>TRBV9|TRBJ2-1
CASSVVGRAGNEQFF
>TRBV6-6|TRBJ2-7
CASSYGGSYEQYF
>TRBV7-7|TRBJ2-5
CASSKRDNRGETQYF
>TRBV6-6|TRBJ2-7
CASRRLAGSYEQYF
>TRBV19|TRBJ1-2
CASTSGTGYTF
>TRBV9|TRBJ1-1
CASSAPTPADTEAFF
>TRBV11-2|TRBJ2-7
CASSLEIQGTYEQYF
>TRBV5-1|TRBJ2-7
CASSSPPAGGAYEQYF
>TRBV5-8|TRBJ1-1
CASSPGTGPTEAFF
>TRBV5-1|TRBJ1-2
CASSLGTGYTF